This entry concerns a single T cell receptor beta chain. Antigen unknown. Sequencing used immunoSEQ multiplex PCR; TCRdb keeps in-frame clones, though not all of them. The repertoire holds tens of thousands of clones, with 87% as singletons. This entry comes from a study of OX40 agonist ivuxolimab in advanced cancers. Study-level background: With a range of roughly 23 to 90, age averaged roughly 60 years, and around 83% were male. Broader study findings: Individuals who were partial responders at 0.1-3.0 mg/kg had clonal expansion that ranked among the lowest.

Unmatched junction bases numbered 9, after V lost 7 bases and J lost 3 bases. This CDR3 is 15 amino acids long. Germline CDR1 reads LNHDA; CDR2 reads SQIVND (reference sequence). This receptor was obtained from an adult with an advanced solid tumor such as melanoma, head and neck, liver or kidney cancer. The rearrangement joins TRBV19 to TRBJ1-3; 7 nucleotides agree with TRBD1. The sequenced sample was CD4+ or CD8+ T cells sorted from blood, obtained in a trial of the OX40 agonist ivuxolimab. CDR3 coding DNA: TGTGCCAGTACCAGGGACAGCGGTCTTGGAAACACCATATATTTT. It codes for CASTRDSGLGNTIYF.